These 8 T cell receptor beta chains were sequenced from one sample in a study of shared clonotypes between healthy human individuals. Only CD45RO-negative cells positively selected for CCR7 counted as naive CD8 cells, so terminally differentiated effector memory CD45RA+ cells were excluded. The table came from immunoSEQ multiplex PCR; TCRdb's copy has only in-frame clones and leaves some out. The profile shows 700,000 to 950,000 clones, 96% of them singletons. The specimen sequenced was naive CD8+ T cells sorted from blood. These receptors originate from a young man in good health.

This rearrangement joins TRBV5-1 to TRBJ2-2; D gene unclear. The CDR3 length is 15 residues. The germline V gene has CDR1 SGHRS and CDR2 YFSETQ. V was trimmed by 4 bases and J by 5 bases, leaving 15 bases between them. The CDR3 DNA reads as TGCGCCAGCAGCCCCCTGATCAGTGGGACCGGGGAGCTGTTTTTT. Protein product: CASSPLISGTGELFF.

The chain recombines TRBV5-1 with TRBJ1-1; tentative D call: TRBD1 (6 bases). The V end was cut by 3 bases, the J end by 8 bases, with 11 bases between. The CDR3 runs to 12 residues. The germline V gene has CDR1 SGHRS and CDR2 YFSETQ. Here the CDR3 DNA reads TGCGCCAGCAGCTATACAGGGTCCGAAGCTTTCTTT. Translating it yields CASSYTGSEAFF. The whole variable domain, remainder taken from reference TRBV5-1 and TRBJ1-1, is KAGVTQTPRYLIKTRGQQVTLSCSPISGHRSVSWYQQTPGQGLQFLFEYFSETQRNKGNFPGRFSGRQFSNSRSEMNVSTLELGDSALYLCASSYTGSEAFFGQGTRLTVV.

The chain joins TRBV7-8 to TRBJ1-2; 7 bases align to TRBD1. Trimming at V came to 2 bases and at J to 3 bases, leaving 3 bases not matched to a gene. CDR1 and CDR2 from the germline V gene are SGHVS and FQNEAQ. The CDR3 has 14 residues. The CDR3 loop reads CASSLRDSYYGYTF. DNA for the CDR3: TGTGCCAGCAGCTTACGGGACAGTTACTATGGCTACACCTTC. Full variable domain (outside the CDR3, taken from reference TRBV7-8 and TRBJ1-2): GAGVSQSPRYKVAKRGQDVALRCDPISGHVSLFWYQQALGQGPEFLTYFQNEAQLDKSGLPSDRFFAERPEGSVSTLKIQRTQQEDSAVYLCASSLRDSYYGYTFGSGTRLTVV.

The rearrangement uses TRBV6-1 and TRBJ2-3; D is ambiguous. The germline CDR1 and CDR2 sequences are MNHNS and SASEGT. The CDR3 consists of 14 residues. Deletions cut 7 bases from V and 1 base from J, with 12 bases between. CDR3 nucleotides: TGTGCCAGCACCCTGGACCCGGGCACAGATACGCAGTATTTT. It translates to CASTLDPGTDTQYF.

The genes are TRBV9 and TRBJ2-1; D is unclear. The CDR3 sequence is 18 residues long. In germline, CDR1 is SGDLS, CDR2 YYNGEE. Trimming cost V 0 bases and J 0 bases, with 16 bases left between them. As DNA, the CDR3 is TGTGCCAGCAGCGTAGGGGTCAGCGTCGGAGACTCCTACAATGAGCAGTTCTTC. Its translation: CASSVGVSVGDSYNEQFF.

The chain employs TRBV6-6 and TRBJ2-5, with TRBD1 matching over 7 bases. V gave up 7 bases and J gave up 0 bases; unmatched junction bases: 5. This CDR3 has 14 residues. Per germline, CDR1 MNHNY and CDR2 SVGAGI (reference sequence). The CDR3 nucleotides are TGTGCCAGCAATCCACAGGGGTACCAAGAGACCCAGTACTTC. Protein: CASNPQGYQETQYF.

The chain has TRBV4-3 and TRBJ1-4; D is uncertain. Trimming took 1 base from V and 7 from J, leaving 10 bases between them. This CDR3 comprises 14 residues. The germline V gene encodes CDR1 LGHNA and CDR2 YSLEER. The CDR3 reads CASSQVESGEKLFF. CDR3 in DNA: TGCGCCAGCAGCCAAGTCGAGTCCGGTGAAAAACTGTTTTTT.

The chain couples TRBV27 to TRBJ1-5, with no clear D. V lost 3 bases and J 6 bases, leaving 15 bases between the germline ends. The length of the CDR3 is 15 residues. The germline CDR1 and CDR2 sequences are MNHEY and SMNVEV (reference sequence). CDR3 nucleotide sequence: TGTGCCAGCAGTTTTGGACCCCCCTCATCTCAGCCCCAGCATTTT. Translated, it gives CASSFGPPSSQPQHF.